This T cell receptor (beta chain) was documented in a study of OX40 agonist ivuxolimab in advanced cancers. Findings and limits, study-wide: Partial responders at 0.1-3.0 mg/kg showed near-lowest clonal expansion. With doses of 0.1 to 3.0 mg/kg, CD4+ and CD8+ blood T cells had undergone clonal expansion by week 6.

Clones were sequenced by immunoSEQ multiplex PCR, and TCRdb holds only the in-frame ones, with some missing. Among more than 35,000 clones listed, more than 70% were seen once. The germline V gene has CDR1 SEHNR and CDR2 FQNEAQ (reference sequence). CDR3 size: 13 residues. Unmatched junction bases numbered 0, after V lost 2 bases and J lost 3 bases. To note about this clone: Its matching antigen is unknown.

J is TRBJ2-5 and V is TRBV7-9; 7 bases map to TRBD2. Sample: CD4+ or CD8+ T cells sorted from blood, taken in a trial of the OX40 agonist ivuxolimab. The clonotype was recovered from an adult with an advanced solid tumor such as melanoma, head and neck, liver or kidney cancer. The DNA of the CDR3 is TGTGCCAGCAGCTTAAGCGGGAAAGAGACCCAGTACTTC. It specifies CASSLSGKETQYF.